The sample holds many counts of the clone carrying this T cell receptor beta chain. The data stem from a study of T-cell reconstitution after alpha-beta-depleted transplantation in children. CDR1 SQVTM and CDR2 ANQGSEA come from the germline V gene. Trimming removed 4 bases from V and 5 bases from J; junction bases left unmatched: 4. The CDR3 has 12 amino acids. For TCRbeta, the library was prepared with unique molecular identifiers. One entry per CDR3 protein, called by TCRdb with MiXCR from the PCR reads. The sample has roughly 610,000 distinct CDR3 sequences; over 9.5% are singletons. The sequencing here drew on PBMCs from the stem cell graft donor, taken from the stem cell graft. The J gene is TRBJ1-1, the V gene TRBV29-1; TRBD1 matches 7 bases. This clonotype originated in a human donor who donated a stem cell graft to a child with acute myeloid leukemia. The CDR3 region is CSVGQGRTEAFF. The CDR3 DNA follows: TGCAGCGTTGGACAGGGACGAACTGAAGCTTTCTTT.